The clone carrying this TCR beta chain was detected only a few times. What it binds is not known. 5'RACE with 10-nucleotide random UMIs generated the cDNA. TCRdb reprocessed the 5' RACE reads via MiXCR and lists one record per CDR3 protein. The top ten clones hold about 1.9% of a sample with 45,000 to 65,000 distinct CDR3 sequences, roughly 8% of them seen once. The data derive from a study of neurological immune-mediated disorders. Findings and caveats of the study: Across subjects, no CDR3 amino acid sequence appeared in expanded clones of more than one subject, a finding that suggested private repertoires in all groups.

The germline V gene encodes CDR1 SEHNR and CDR2 FQNEAQ (reference sequence). The CDR3 loop spans 14 amino acids. The V end was cut by 5 bases, the J end by 4 bases, with 14 bases between. Time point in this sample: longitudinal time-point 3. Unsorted libraries were prepared from 2 million PBMCs that had been stored at -80 C. The rearrangement links TRBV7-9 to TRBJ1-2; D gene unclear. This clonotype originated in a middle-aged woman in good health. The material sequenced was PBMCs. CDR3 amino acids: CASSLQAAFYGYTF. The CDR3 coding sequence is TGTGCCAGCAGCCTCCAGGCTGCTTTCTATGGCTACACCTTC. The whole variable domain, remainder taken from reference TRBV7-9 and TRBJ1-2, is DTGVSQNPRHKITKRGQNVTFRCDPISEHNRLYWYRQTLGQGPEFLTYFQNEAQLEKSRLLSDRFSAERPKGSFSTLEIQRTEQGDSAMYLCASSLQAAFYGYTFGSGTRLTVV.